The T cell receptor (beta chain) under discussion was sequenced for a study of T cell responses to AZD1222 COVID-19 vaccine (dated by TCRdb to about 2021). About the investigation overall: Because spike-specific TCR depth and breadth did not differ between the two schedules, AZD1222 recipients who got a second dose at roughly 4 weeks were pooled with those who got a second dose at roughly 12 weeks. A total of around 240 trial participants underwent TCR sequencing, of whom approximately 210 received two doses of AZD1222 and roughly 25 received two doses of the MenACWY control vaccine. Enrollment into the trials was organized by age into subgroups of 18-55, 56-69 and 70-plus years, and those subgroups contained approximately 160, 26 and 62 TCR-sequenced participants, respectively. What the study reported, not specific to this receptor: Because no day 14 peak-response samples were available, the repertoires could be characterized only after the peak T cell response. Conclusions about previously exposed vaccinees are limited, since just five or six AZD1222 recipients were seropositive for SARS-CoV-2 at baseline. CD4 TCRs associated with the vaccine covered the entire spike protein, and the dominant responses were in regions 160-218 and 743-854. Reportedly, almost half of the unique spike-specific TCRs recognized epitopes lying outside the regions that are mutated in the B.1.351 and B.1.1.7 variants. In the small 56-69-year group, the increase in depth fell short of significance, most likely because of low power. After two AZD1222 doses, both the breadth and the depth of spike-specific TCRs were significantly higher than at day 0 and than in MenACWY recipients. Most participants were white British and females outnumbered males, and the authors suggested that clonal diversity may have been underestimated.

Concerning this clone: No antigen is known for it. No much larger clone is present one base from it, and per-base qualities are unavailable.

The time point label corresponds to: baseline before first vaccination. Samples from vaccinated people were obtained from the UK trials COV001 and COV002, which included a single-blind randomized controlled phase 2/3 trial of AZD1222 (ChAdOx1 nCoV-19) in healthy adults. For TCRbeta chain sequencing, PBMC samples were collected from trial participants at day 0 and at day 28 after the second dose. The CDR3 regions of human TCRbeta chains were analyzed by immunosequencing. Concerning the study's data processing: Repertoire TCRs were checked for matches against a reference library of SARS-CoV-2-specific TCRs that had been generated using the MIRA antigen-specificity platform. Breadth was defined as the fraction of unique TCRs that were SARS-CoV-2-associated. Depth was defined as the fraction of total T cells that were SARS-CoV-2-associated. Each spike-specific TCR was assigned to its reactive spike region and to a CD4 or CD8 class using the MIRA data. Log10-transformed breadth and depth values were compared by one-way ANOVA with Sidak's multiple comparisons tests. Sourced from immuneACCESS, this table was stored by TCRdb with only in-frame sequences that have V and J called. A share of the clones is absent; for the studies checked, an unresolved V gene accounts for under half, and the remainder has no known explanation. V and J calls and clone size come straight from that table; D and trimming were deduced from the DNA. Within this sample are fewer than 120,000 clones, with 70% to 90% of them counted one time only. About 3% of the sample rests with the top ten.

This clonotype was sampled from an adult in good health. Sequences were derived from peripheral blood, sampled on day 0 of AZD1222 vaccination.

CDR3 region: CAWRSGGRTQYF. The DNA is as follows: TGTGCCTGGAGAAGCGGGGGGCGGACCCAGTACTTC. In this chain, TRBV30 is recombined with TRBJ2-5; TRBD2 fits 9 bases in the junction. As encoded in the germline V gene (reference sequence), CDR1 is GTSNPN while CDR2 is SVGIG. Including cysteine and phenylalanine, the CDR3 has 12 amino acids. The sequence is cut down to CDR3 DNA, 36 bases in frame from base 1. Compared with germline, V lacks 3 bases and J lacks 7 bases; bases without a gene match: 3.